This T cell receptor beta chain was sequenced during a study of human T cells and chemical hapten exposure. Whole-study results and caveats: No shift was seen in TCRs above 1 in 1000 frequency with DPC sensitization.

Time point denoted: pre-sensitization, week 0. As for treatment: therapeutic diphenylcyclopropenone sensitization with weekly scalp DPC. This clonotype appeared a few times. Antigen: not known. The CDR3 is 15 residues long. Germline lookup yields CDR1 SGHRS and CDR2 YFSETQ. Trimming removed 8 bases from V and 4 bases from J, with 21 bases in between. TCRdb re-derived calls from the RACE reads in MiXCR, one entry per CDR3 protein. This repertoire shows about 300,000 distinct CDR3 sequences, 5% to 6.5% found once; its top ten account for over 7%. The specimen comprised whole blood, sampled in connection with sensitization to the hapten diphenylcyclopropenone (DPC). The source of this sequence is a woman aged 18-35 years with alopecia areata. Some clones in this sample may be carry-over from other donors' samples. This chain uses TRBV5-1 with TRBJ1-2; D perhaps matches TRBD1 (5 bases). As DNA, the CDR3 is TGCGCCAGTAACCCCGGGACGGTCACTGCCTATGGCTACACCTTC. Translated: CASNPGTVTAYGYTF.